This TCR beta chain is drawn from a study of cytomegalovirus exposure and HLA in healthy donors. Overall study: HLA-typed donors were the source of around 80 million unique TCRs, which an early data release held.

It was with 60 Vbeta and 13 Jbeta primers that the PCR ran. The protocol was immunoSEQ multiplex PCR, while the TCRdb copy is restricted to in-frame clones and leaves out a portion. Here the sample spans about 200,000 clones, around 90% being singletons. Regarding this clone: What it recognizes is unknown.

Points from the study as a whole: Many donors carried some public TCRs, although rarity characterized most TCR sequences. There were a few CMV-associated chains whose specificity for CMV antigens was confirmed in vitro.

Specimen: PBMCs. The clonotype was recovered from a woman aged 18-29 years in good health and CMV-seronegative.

The CDR3 DNA is TGTGCCAGCATGGCGGGGGGGGGTAAGGATACGCAGTATTTT. Its translation: CASMAGGGKDTQYF. The chain uses TRBV2 and TRBJ2-3, with 9 positions matching TRBD2. V shed 7 bases and J 6 bases; nucleotides not matched to a gene: 8. This CDR3 has 14 residues. Germline V gene lookup returns CDR1 SNHLY and CDR2 FYNNEI.